The T cell receptor beta chain described here comes from a study of cytomegalovirus exposure and HLA in healthy donors. Study-wide background: The approximately 690 first-cohort repertoires and the 130 or so validation repertoires shared the same platform, a later analysis reported. Study-level results: Altogether, some 160 TCR beta chains were recorded as cytomegalovirus-associated.

CDR3 length: 16 residues. Germline V lookup: CDR1 LGHNA, CDR2 YSLEER. The trim removed 7 bases at V and 2 bases at J, leaving 10 bases unmatched. This clone turned up a few times. Its antigen is currently unknown. Profiled with immunoSEQ multiplex PCR; TCRdb holds only in-frame clones, not every one. The repertoire consists of roughly 300,000 clones, with about nine tenths occurring once and the leading ten covering over 1%. The TCR was taken from a woman aged 25 to 39 in good health and CMV-seropositive. Material for sequencing was PBMCs. This chain uses TRBV4-3 with TRBJ2-2, with 7 bases aligning to TRBD2. CDR3 DNA sequence: TGCGCCAGCACTCCCTCATCTAGCGGTAACACCGGGGAGCTGTTTTTT. The encoded protein is CASTPSSSGNTGELFF.